These 11 T cell receptor beta chains originate from one sample sequenced in a study of blood T cells in healthy people across ages. Together with a sample-barcoded 5' primer, a J-beta primer mix was included in a second PCR lasting roughly 6 to 12 cycles. TCRdb re-called the 5' RACE reads through MiXCR, storing one row per CDR3 protein. The table has 630,000 or so distinct CDR3 sequences, about 30% seen once; the top ten hold approximately 14%. Sequencing used blood. The source of these receptors is a woman older than 75 in good health.

There are many counts of this clonotype. The chain joins TRBV30 to TRBJ2-1; no clear D gene. Trimming removed 3 bases at V and 8 bases at J, with 8 bases between. Germline assignment: CDR1 GTSNPN and CDR2 SVGIG (reference sequence). The CDR3 spans 11 residues. CDR3 coding DNA: TGTGCCTGGAGGCGAGTCTATGAGCAGTTCTTC. Translating gives CAWRRVYEQFF.

The chain combines TRBV7-8 with TRBJ2-1; possible D gene TRBD1, 6 bases. Germline V gene data show CDR1 as SGHVS and CDR2 as FQNEAQ. This CDR3 is built from 15 residues. Trimming took off 3 bases at V and 6 bases at J, with 15 bases between the two ends. The CDR3 DNA follows: TGTGCCAGCAGCTTTGGTCAGGGGAGTGCCAATGAGCAGTTCTTC. Translated: CASSFGQGSANEQFF. Full variable domain (rest looked up from reference TRBV7-8 and TRBJ2-1): GAGVSQSPRYKVAKRGQDVALRCDPISGHVSLFWYQQALGQGPEFLTYFQNEAQLDKSGLPSDRFFAERPEGSVSTLKIQRTQQEDSAVYLCASSFGQGSANEQFFGPGTRLTVL.

In its sample, this clonotype was seen a few times. This chain connects TRBV11-2 to TRBJ2-1, with TRBD2 identical over 12 bases. Germline CDR1 reads SGHAT; CDR2 reads FQNNGV. J was trimmed by 4 bases and V by 5 bases; bases with no gene match: 15. This CDR3 comprises 19 residues. DNA of the CDR3: TGTGCCAGCAGCCTCTCTAGCGGGGGGGCCGGATGGCCATACAATGAGCAGTTCTTC. This encodes CASSLSSGGAGWPYNEQFF. The full variable domain, its missing parts supplied by reference TRBV11-2 and TRBJ2-1, is EAGVAQSPRYKIIEKRQSVAFWCNPISGHATLYWYQQILGQGPKLLIQFQNNGVVDDSQLPKDRFSAERLKGVDSTLKIQPAKLEDSAVYLCASSLSSGGAGWPYNEQFFGPGTRLTVL.

This rearrangement joins TRBV20-1 to TRBJ2-3; 7 bases map to TRBD1. J lost 7 bases, V lost 1 base, and 8 bases had no gene match. Germline assignment: CDR1 DFQATT and CDR2 SNEGSKA (reference sequence). This CDR3 contains 14 residues. This chain's CDR3 is CSARGTGASNTQYF. DNA of the CDR3: TGCAGTGCTAGAGGGACAGGCGCATCTAATACGCAGTATTTT.

This clonotype came up many times. CDR3 bases: TGTGCCAACCCAGATCGGGGGGGCAGTGCAGATACGCAGTATTTT. Translated: CANPDRGGSADTQYF. The chain combines TRBV7-7 with TRBJ2-3; 8 bases match TRBD2. This CDR3 spans 15 amino acids. Germline assignment: CDR1 SSHAT and CDR2 FNYEAQ (reference sequence). The V segment lost 10 bases and the J segment 4 bases; nucleotides outside the gene matches: 13.

The chain uses TRBV6-1 and TRBJ1-5, with TRBD1 identical over 8 bases. V shed 11 bases and J 6 bases; nucleotides not matched to a gene: 9. Germline V gives CDR1 MNHNS, CDR2 SASEGT. The CDR3 has 13 amino acids. The CDR3 sequence is CACGDRRAQPQHF. CDR3 DNA: TGTGCCTGCGGGGACAGGAGAGCTCAGCCCCAGCATTTT.

The chain has TRBV7-2 and TRBJ1-2; D is ambiguous. The length of the CDR3 is 13 residues. The V end lost 4 bases, the J end lost 7 bases, and 13 bases lay between the germline ends. CDR1 is SGHTA and CDR2 is FQGNSA in the germline V gene. DNA of the CDR3: TGTGCCAGCAGCTCACCACGGATCACTGGCTACACCTTC. Protein: CASSSPRITGYTF.

This clonotype was counted only a few times. This chain links TRBV10-3 with TRBJ1-5; no clear D. CDR1 and CDR2 (germline): ENHRY, SYGVKD. V lost 3 bases, J lost 4 bases, and 13 bases lay in between. This CDR3 is 15 amino acids long. The CDR3 protein is CAISDEVRGNQPQHF. The CDR3 DNA reads TGTGCCATCAGTGACGAGGTTCGGGGAAATCAGCCCCAGCATTTT.

Many counts were recorded for this clonotype. The chain couples TRBV13 to TRBJ2-3; 8 bases are a match to TRBD1. V shed 5 bases and J 2 bases; nucleotides not matched to a gene: 6. The CDR3 has 15 amino acids. Germline-derived CDR1 and CDR2 are PRHDT and FYEKMQ (reference sequence). The CDR3 loop reads CASSPGQGFTDTQYF. The DNA for the CDR3 is TGTGCCAGCAGCCCTGGACAGGGATTCACAGATACGCAGTATTTT.

The genes are TRBV20-1 and TRBJ2-7; D possibly matches TRBD1 or TRBD2 (5 bases each). The germline V gene encodes CDR1 DFQATT and CDR2 SNEGSKA (reference sequence). The V gene lost 4 bases and the J gene lost 1 base, with 17 bases spanning the gap. The CDR3 consists of 15 residues. DNA for the CDR3: TGCAGTGCTATTCCGGGGCACCTTTTGTCCTACGAGCAGTACTTC. Its protein product is CSAIPGHLLSYEQYF.

This clonotype was seen a few times. This sequence joins TRBV7-8 and TRBJ1-2, with a weak D call TRBD1 (5 bases). Looked up from germline, CDR1 is SGHVS and CDR2 is FQNEAQ. This CDR3 has 14 residues. V lost 5 bases to trimming and J lost 6 bases, with 16 bases between them. The CDR3 is CASSLDSGRNGYTF. The CDR3 nucleotides are TGTGCCAGCAGCCTCGATTCAGGGAGGAATGGCTACACCTTC. Using reference TRBV7-8 and TRBJ1-2 for the parts outside the CDR3, the full variable domain is GAGVSQSPRYKVAKRGQDVALRCDPISGHVSLFWYQQALGQGPEFLTYFQNEAQLDKSGLPSDRFFAERPEGSVSTLKIQRTQQEDSAVYLCASSLDSGRNGYTFGSGTRLTVV.